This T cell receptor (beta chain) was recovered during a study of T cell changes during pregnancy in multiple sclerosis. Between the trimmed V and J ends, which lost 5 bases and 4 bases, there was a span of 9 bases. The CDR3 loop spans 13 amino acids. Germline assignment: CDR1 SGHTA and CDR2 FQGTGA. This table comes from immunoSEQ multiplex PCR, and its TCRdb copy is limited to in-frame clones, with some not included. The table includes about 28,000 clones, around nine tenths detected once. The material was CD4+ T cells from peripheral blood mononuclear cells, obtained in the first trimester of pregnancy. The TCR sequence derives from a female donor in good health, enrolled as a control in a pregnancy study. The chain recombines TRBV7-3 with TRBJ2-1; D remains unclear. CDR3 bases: TGTGCCAGCAGCGAGAGCTCGTACAATGAGCAGTTCTTC. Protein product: CASSESSYNEQFF.